This TCR beta chain emerged from a study of blood T cells in healthy people across ages. Looking at the study overall: About one barcoded TCR beta cDNA was captured per two T cells.

Individuals who donated were healthy Caucasians from Russia aged about 6 to 100. Notes on the study in general: The donors' CMV status was not determined, possibly confounding changes in expanded clonotypes.

Germline CDR1 is LGHNA and CDR2 is YSLEER. The length of the CDR3 is 15 residues. V dropped 0 bases and J dropped 3 bases, with 12 bases sitting between them. A word on this clonotype: What it binds is not known.

The use of a sample-barcoded 5' primer and a J-beta primer mix characterized a second PCR of roughly 7 to 12 cycles. In TCRdb, the 5' RACE reads were re-called with MiXCR into one record per CDR3 protein. The sample yields about 900,000 distinct CDR3 sequences, under 80% seen once. The source of this sequence is a man aged 30-40 years in good health. Sequencing was carried out using blood. This rearrangement joins TRBV4-3 to TRBJ2-7; no clear D. CDR3 amino acids: CASSQDSQPFYEQYF. Written as DNA, the CDR3 is TGCGCCAGCAGCCAAGACTCACAGCCATTCTACGAGCAGTACTTC.